The 11 T cell receptor beta chains reported below all come from one sample, sequenced in a study of T cell responses to AZD1222 COVID-19 vaccine. Using immunoSEQ multiplex PCR, the repertoire was profiled, and TCRdb retains in-frame clones only, with some absent. Among about 110,000 clones listed, approximately 86% were seen once. The sample here was peripheral blood, taken on day 0 of AZD1222 vaccination. These receptors were collected from an adult in good health.

The chain joins TRBV9 to TRBJ2-3; 10 bases line up with TRBD1. This CDR3 contains 15 residues. V lost 4 bases to trimming and J lost 3 bases; unmatched junction nucleotides: 5. Germline assignment: CDR1 SGDLS and CDR2 YYNGEE. CDR3 DNA: TGTGCCAGCAGCCGGGACAGGGGTTATACAGATACGCAGTATTTT. Residues: CASSRDRGYTDTQYF.

The chain is built from TRBV5-1 and TRBJ1-1; maybe TRBD1 (5 bases). CDR3 length equals 15 residues. V lost 0 bases and J lost 1, with 10 bases in between. CDR1 SGHRS and CDR2 YFSETQ come from the germline V gene. CDR3 loop: CASSLGQSENTEAFF. DNA of the CDR3: TGCGCCAGCAGCTTGGGACAGTCGGAGAACACTGAAGCTTTCTTT.

The chain joins TRBV19 to TRBJ2-1; D possibly corresponds to TRBD2 (5 bases). CDR1 and CDR2 (germline): LNHDA, SQIVND (reference sequence). CDR3 length: 15 residues. V lost 3 bases, J lost 0 bases, and 9 bases lay in between. This CDR3 reads CASSMSAGSYNEQFF. CDR3 sequence (DNA): TGTGCCAGTAGTATGTCCGCGGGCTCCTACAATGAGCAGTTCTTC.

The chain couples TRBV6-5 to TRBJ2-3, with D possibly matching TRBD1 (5 bases). Looked up from germline, CDR1 is MNHEY and CDR2 is SVGAGI. CDR3 size: 15 residues. V gave up 2 bases and J gave up 0 bases, with 9 bases separating them. In nucleotides, the CDR3 is TGTGCCAGCAGTTACGACAGAATCAGCACAGATACGCAGTATTTT. Its translation: CASSYDRISTDTQYF.

This rearrangement joins TRBV28 to TRBJ1-1; the match to TRBD1 covers 11 bases. V shed 5 bases, J shed 4 bases, and the junction held 3 bases outside the gene matches. CDR3 length equals 14 residues. From germline, CDR1 is MDHEN and CDR2 SYDVKM. CDR3 amino acids: CASSPGQGATEAFF. In DNA, the CDR3 is TGTGCCAGCAGTCCCGGACAGGGGGCCACTGAAGCTTTCTTT.

In this sample, this clone turned up a few times. The genes are TRBV29-1 and TRBJ1-2; D remains ambiguous. This CDR3 comprises 10 residues. V lost 3 bases and J 5 bases, leaving 4 bases between the germline ends. Germline CDR1 and CDR2: SQVTM and ANQGSEA. For the CDR3, the DNA is TGCAGCGTTGATCAGTATGGCTACACCTTC. It translates to CSVDQYGYTF. The whole variable domain, filled in from reference TRBV29-1 and TRBJ1-2, reads SAVISQKPSRDICQRGTSLTIQCQVDSQVTMMFWYRQQPGQSLTLIATANQGSEATYESGFVIDKFPISRPNLTFSTLTVSNMSPEDSSIYLCSVDQYGYTFGSGTRLTVV.

The V call is TRBV7-8, the J call TRBJ2-1; D unresolved. The CDR3 has 15 amino acids. Trimming stripped 1 base from V and 9 bases from J, with 16 bases between. Germline CDR1 reads SGHVS; CDR2 reads FQNEAQ. This CDR3 is CASSLVSARIGEQFF. DNA for the CDR3: TGTGCCAGCAGCTTAGTCTCGGCGAGAATTGGTGAGCAGTTCTTC.

The chain carries TRBV18 and TRBJ1-2; TRBD1 is a possible D gene (5 bases). The CDR3 extends over 14 amino acids. CDR1 and CDR2 from the germline V gene are KGHSH and LQKENI. V lost 3 bases, J lost 2 bases, and 10 bases lay in between. In DNA form, the CDR3 reads TGTGCCAGCTCACCCTCGACAGCAAACTATGGCTACACCTTC. Translated: CASSPSTANYGYTF.

This chain links TRBV28 with TRBJ1-3, with unresolved D. With 4 bases removed from V and 5 bases from J, the gap between germline ends came to 15 bases. The CDR3 length is 15 residues. Germline values: CDR1 MDHEN, CDR2 SYDVKM. CDR3 in amino acids: CASSSGGLVRNTIYF. The CDR3 nucleotides read TGTGCCAGCAGTTCGGGAGGGCTCGTAAGAAACACCATATATTTT.

This sequence joins TRBV5-1 and TRBJ1-1; D unresolved. The CDR3 is 14 amino acids. Germline CDR1 and CDR2: SGHRS and YFSETQ. V was pared by 0 bases and J by 6 bases, with 12 bases between. CDR3 in amino acids: CASSLGSWFAEAFF. Written as DNA, the CDR3 is TGCGCCAGCAGCTTGGGAAGTTGGTTCGCTGAAGCTTTCTTT.

The chain has TRBV18 and TRBJ2-1; D unresolved. This CDR3 region has 14 residues. Looked up from germline, CDR1 is KGHSH and CDR2 is LQKENI. V shed 2 bases and J shed 1 base, with 6 bases lying between them. DNA for the CDR3: TGTGCCAGCTCACCAGGGCGTTCCTACAATGAGCAGTTCTTC. It yields the protein CASSPGRSYNEQFF. The complete variable domain, with remaining parts taken from reference TRBV18 and TRBJ2-1, reads NAGVMQNPRHLVRRRGQEARLRCSPMKGHSHVYWYRQLPEEGLKFMVYLQKENIIDESGMPKERFSAEFPKEGPSILRIQQVVRGDSAAYFCASSPGRSYNEQFFGPGTRLTVL.